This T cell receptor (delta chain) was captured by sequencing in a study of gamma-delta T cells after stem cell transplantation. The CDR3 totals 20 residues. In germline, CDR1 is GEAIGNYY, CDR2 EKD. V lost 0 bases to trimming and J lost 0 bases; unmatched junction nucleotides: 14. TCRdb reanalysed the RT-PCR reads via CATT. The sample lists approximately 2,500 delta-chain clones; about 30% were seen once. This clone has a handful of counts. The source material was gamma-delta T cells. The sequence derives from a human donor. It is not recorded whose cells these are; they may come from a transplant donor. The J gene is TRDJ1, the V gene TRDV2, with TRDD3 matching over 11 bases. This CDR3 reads CACDTIGGGYAGAYTDKLIF. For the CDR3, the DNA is TGTGCCTGTGACACCATCGGTGGGGGATACGCAGGGGCCTACACCGATAAACTCATCTTT.